This section outlines one T cell receptor (beta chain) sequence together with its context. This clonotype was observed a handful of times. What antigen it recognizes has not been identified. Base quality data are lacking; no much larger clone is found one base away. The library relied on RACE. Sequencing relied on a NextSeq 500. Library preparation attached unique molecular identifiers to individual cDNA molecules for quantitative, reproducible TCR counting. For every blood RNA sample, sequencing covered both the TCR alpha and TCR beta chains. In the original analysis: The median number of TCRs per sample was approximately 96,000, ranging from about 23,224 to 690,600. The Decombinator software suite was used to annotate the V, J and CDR3 of the TCR reads. To make PS versus PT1 abundance plots, every sample was subsampled to the same number of TCRs (28,000). TCRs were defined as expanded if absent before sensitization and observed at least eight times at the 2-week time point. TCRdb ran its own pipeline on the public reads, namely fastp trimming at Q25 and MiXCR clone calling, and kept in-frame beta chains. Identical CDR3 proteins give one entry, which carries the most common genes and DNA. The V and J calls shown here were made by TCRdb, not taken from the authors' results. The sample contains some 80,000 distinct CDR3 sequences, more than 9% of them found a single time. The ten largest clones capture approximately 1.4% of the sample.

Taken from the germline V gene, the CDR1 and CDR2 loops are SGDLS and YYNGEE. V is shortened by 3 bases, J by 3 bases, and the region joining them spans 10 bases. The CDR3 holds 13 amino acids from the cysteine to the phenylalanine. The kept DNA is CDR3 alone, 39 bases in frame from the first base. The source of the sample is a study of human T cells and chemical hapten exposure (dated by TCRdb to the early 2020s). Broadly, across the study: For sensitization, 2% DPC in acetone was applied to a 2 cm by 2 cm area of upper inner arm skin. Weekly therapeutic DPC doses were additionally applied to the scalp of patients throughout the roughly 24-week study period. Patch testing was performed on the upper back with Finn chambers containing 0.01% DPC, and the patch tests were scored after 6 days according to International Contact Dermatitis Research Group standards. The mostly female patient cohort included alopecia areata with under or over 50% scalp involvement, alopecia totalis and alopecia universalis. Libraries were pooled for sequencing, and variation in per-sample TCR yields was attributed mainly to small differences in library volumes within the pool. The study tracked peripheral blood TCR repertoire changes in vivo during primary and secondary sensitization to the hapten diphenylcyclopropenone (DPC) in alopecia patients. Patient blood was sampled pre-sensitization (week 0) and at 2, 6 and about 24 weeks after DPC sensitization. Blood for TCR sequencing was provided by twenty-nine alopecia patients at one to four time points (pre-sensitization, 2, 6 and 24 weeks).

The time point label, as the study defines it: patch test 2, 6 weeks after DPC sensitization. What the treatment or condition label conveys for this sample: therapeutic diphenylcyclopropenone sensitization with weekly scalp DPC. Blood at each patch-test visit was drawn before the patch test was applied. Patients were considered eligible if aged 18 to 70, diagnosed with alopecia and deemed suitable for DPC therapy, and patients were excluded if pregnant. Unfractionated whole blood was collected in Tempus Blood RNA tubes, and total RNA was extracted from that blood. The investigation overall reported the following: Expanded TCRs formed significantly more large CDR3 similarity clusters than pre-sensitization or healthy control sets, consistent with antigen-driven responses. The number of PT1 expanded TCRs positively correlated with patch test score, significant at thresholds 8, 16 and 32 but not 4. After repeated subsampling, changes were observed in the strength of the expansion versus patch-test correlation and in the threshold at which the correlation became significant. DPC sensitization did not change the number of TCRs with a frequency above 1 in 1000, and there was no evidence of changes in global repertoire structure. Because every patient had alopecia, a presumed autoimmune disease, the patients' immune response might differ from that of healthy individuals.

The receptor's source is a man between 18 and 35 years old with alopecia areata. Some clones in this sample may be carry-over from other donors' samples. This chain joins TRBV9 to TRBJ2-7; TRBD2 is a possible D gene, resting on 5 matching bases. This material consisted of whole blood, taken in connection with sensitization to the hapten diphenylcyclopropenone (DPC). The CDR3 corresponds to CASSAPGYYEQYF. In nucleotide form, the sequence is TGTGCCAGCAGCGCCCCGGGGTACTACGAGCAGTACTTC.